This record covers a single TCR beta chain. This clonotype was detected many times. It has no known antigen specificity. One base away there is no much larger clone; base qualities are not given. This record belongs to a study of response to subunit inactivated influenza vaccine (dated 2018 in TCRdb). Context from the whole study: The study used deep quantitative T cell receptor repertoire profiling to track responses to a trivalent subunit inactivated influenza vaccine. Broad study findings and their caveats: According to the authors, only a limited number of new T cells may be recruited by each seasonal influenza vaccination.

The library was produced with RT-PCR. Data came from an Illumina HiSeq 2500. TCRdb cleaned the public reads at Q25 with fastp, built clones with MiXCR and kept in-frame beta chains. For every CDR3 protein sequence, its rows merge into one entry that carries the most common genes and DNA. This sample lists approximately 730,000 distinct CDR3 sequences; around 13% were detected once. The ten largest clones take up around 7.3% of the sample. Trimming takes 3 bases from V and 6 bases from J, and the germline ends sit 12 bases apart. Taken from cysteine to phenylalanine, the CDR3 has 13 residues. Solely the CDR3 DNA is kept, with 39 bases framed from the first base.

The sequence was collected from a man aged 45-65 years who received an inactivated influenza vaccine. Donor details come from another sample of the same person, matched by shared clones. In this chain, TRBV12-3 or TRBV12-4 is recombined with TRBJ2-7, with the identity of the D gene unclear. Specimen: PBMCs from blood, collected 14 to 15 days before vaccination. In nucleotide form, the sequence is TGTGCCAGCAGTTTGAGCGAAGCAGGCGAGCAGTACTTC. Its protein reads: CASSLSEAGEQYF.